The source of this T cell receptor (beta chain) is a study of T-cell memory formation after mild COVID-19. TCRdb itself ran the 5' RACE reads through MiXCR, one entry per CDR3 protein. The sample contains 100,000 to 140,000 distinct CDR3 sequences, about 15% of which appear only once. V was clipped by 1 base and J by 6 bases, with 10 bases between them. CDR3 length: 13 residues. Germline V gene lookup returns CDR1 SGHVS and CDR2 FQNEAQ. For this clonotype: Its specificity is not known.

Study conclusions and caveats: Most CD4+ clones that shrank were in CM and EM, while CD8+ ones turned up in EMRA.

The chain is built from TRBV7-8 and TRBJ2-7; no clear D. The sample comprised PBMCs or a T cell subset sorted from them (not recorded which). This sequence originates from a man between 18 and 29 years old who had mild COVID-19 (a few samples of this study predate the infection). Cell type and time point are not known. The CDR3: CASSLGARLEQYF. The CDR3 bases are TGTGCCAGCAGCTTAGGGGCTAGACTCGAGCAGTACTTC.